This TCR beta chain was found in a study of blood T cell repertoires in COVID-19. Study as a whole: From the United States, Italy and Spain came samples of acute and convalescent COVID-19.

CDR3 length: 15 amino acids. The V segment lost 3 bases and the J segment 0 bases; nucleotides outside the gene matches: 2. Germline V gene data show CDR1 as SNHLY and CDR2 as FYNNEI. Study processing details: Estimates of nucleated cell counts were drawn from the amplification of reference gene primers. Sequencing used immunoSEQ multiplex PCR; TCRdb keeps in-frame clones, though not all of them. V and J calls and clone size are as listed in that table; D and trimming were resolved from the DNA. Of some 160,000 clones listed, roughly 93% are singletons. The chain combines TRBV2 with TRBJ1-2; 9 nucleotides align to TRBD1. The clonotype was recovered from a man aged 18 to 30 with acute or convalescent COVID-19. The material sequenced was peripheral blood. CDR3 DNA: TGTGCCAGCAGTGATCGGACAGGGGCTAACTATGGCTACACCTTC. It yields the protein CASSDRTGANYGYTF.